Presented here are 3 T cell receptor beta chains from one specimen sequenced in a study of T cell responses to AZD1222 COVID-19 vaccine. Only in-frame clones appear in the TCRdb table, and some are missing; sequencing was by immunoSEQ multiplex PCR. This table holds some 200,000 clones, about 92% found once. The sequencing here drew on peripheral blood, taken 28 days after the second dose of the MenACWY control vaccine. The receptors were gathered from an adult who received the MenACWY meningococcal vaccine as a control.

This chain links TRBV5-4 with TRBJ2-1; D gene unclear. Germline CDR1 is SGHNT and CDR2 is YYREEE (reference sequence). The germline V and J ends were trimmed by 0 bases and 6 bases, with 10 bases remaining between them. This CDR3 is built from 14 residues. CDR3 in amino acids: CASSLALDANEQFF. For the CDR3, the DNA is TGTGCCAGCAGCTTGGCCCTCGACGCCAATGAGCAGTTCTTC.

The genes are TRBV12-5 and TRBJ1-2; D not resolved. Trimming took off 0 bases at V and 5 bases at J, with 13 bases between the two ends. The CDR3 is 15 amino acids. CDR1 is LGHNT, CDR2 FRNRAP, per germline. The CDR3 nucleotides read TGTGCTAGTGGTTTGGTCCCCCCAGGCCGATATGGCTACACCTTC. Translation: CASGLVPPGRYGYTF.

Only one count was recorded for this clone. The V gene is TRBV6-5, the J gene TRBJ2-2; possibly TRBD2 for D (6 bases). V was pared by 8 bases and J by 6 bases, with 7 bases between. The CDR3 totals 11 residues. Germline-derived CDR1 and CDR2 are MNHEY and SVGAGI. The CDR3 coding sequence is TGTGCCAGCGGGAGGTCCGGGGAGCTGTTTTTT. Encoded protein: CASGRSGELFF.